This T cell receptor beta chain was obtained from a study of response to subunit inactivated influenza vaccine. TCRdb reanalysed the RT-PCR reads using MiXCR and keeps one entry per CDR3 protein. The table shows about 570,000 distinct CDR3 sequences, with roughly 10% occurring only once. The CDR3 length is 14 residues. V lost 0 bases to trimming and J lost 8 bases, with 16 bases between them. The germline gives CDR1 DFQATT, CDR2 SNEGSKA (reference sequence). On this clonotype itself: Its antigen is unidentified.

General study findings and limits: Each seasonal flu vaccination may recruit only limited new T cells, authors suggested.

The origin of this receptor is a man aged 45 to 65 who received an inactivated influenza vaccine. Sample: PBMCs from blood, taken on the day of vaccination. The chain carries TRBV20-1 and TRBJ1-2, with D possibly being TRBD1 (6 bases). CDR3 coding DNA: TGCAGTGCTAGAGAAGGGGGGGGCGTTGGAGGCTACACCTTC. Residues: CSAREGGGVGGYTF.